Shown below are 9 T cell receptor beta chains from a single sample sequenced in a study of T cell responses to AZD1222 COVID-19 vaccine. Sequencing was performed with immunoSEQ multiplex PCR; in TCRdb, only in-frame clones are kept and a portion is missing. The repertoire holds about 150,000 clones, with about nine tenths as singletons. The material was peripheral blood, obtained on day 0 of AZD1222 vaccination. The receptors originated from an adult in good health.

The chain carries TRBV28 and TRBJ1-2; 11 bases are shared with TRBD1. V shed 3 bases and J 2 bases; nucleotides not matched to a gene: 5. There are 16 residues in the CDR3. Germline-derived CDR1 and CDR2 are MDHEN and SYDVKM. The CDR3 spells CASSFWTGGQNYGYTF. CDR3 bases: TGTGCCAGCAGTTTCTGGACAGGGGGCCAGAACTATGGCTACACCTTC.

This chain links TRBV28 with TRBJ2-2; D possibly corresponds to TRBD1 (6 bases). V lost 6 bases and J 4 bases, leaving 9 bases between the germline ends. The CDR3 consists of 13 residues. The germline V gene encodes CDR1 MDHEN and CDR2 SYDVKM. The DNA of the CDR3 is TGTGCCAGCAGGGACAGTCGCACCGGGGAGCTGTTTTTT. Its protein is CASRDSRTGELFF.

CDR3 region: CASSVGRGATNEKLFF. CDR3 DNA: TGTGCCAGCAGTGTTGGACGGGGAGCAACTAATGAAAAACTGTTTTTT. The chain carries TRBV6-1 and TRBJ1-4; D not resolved. V was pared by 4 bases and J by 0 bases, with 12 bases between. The CDR3 sequence is 16 residues long. Germline values: CDR1 MNHNS, CDR2 SASEGT.

This chain links TRBV10-3 with TRBJ2-1, with D perhaps given as TRBD1 or TRBD2 (7 bases each). CDR1 and CDR2 (germline): ENHRY, SYGVKD. CDR3 length: 14 residues. V was pared by 11 bases and J by 6 bases, with 20 bases between. CDR3 residues: CASGGSGNRNEQFF. The CDR3 DNA reads as TGTGCCTCAGGGGGGAGCGGGAATCGCAATGAGCAGTTCTTC.

This clone has only a few counts. The V call is TRBV6-6, the J call TRBJ2-2; D is uncertain. Germline V gene data show CDR1 as MNHNY and CDR2 as SVGAGI (reference sequence). Trimming removed 2 bases at V and 9 bases at J, with 13 bases between. CDR3 length equals 14 residues. The CDR3 region is CASSYRFAVRELFF. The CDR3 nucleotides are TGTGCCAGCAGTTACCGTTTTGCAGTACGGGAGCTGTTTTTT.

The chain is built from TRBV28 and TRBJ2-3; D gene uncertain. V was cut by 3 bases and J by 7 bases, with 11 bases left in between. CDR1 is MDHEN, CDR2 SYDVKM, per germline. This CDR3 is 13 amino acids long. CDR3 region: CASSFASDYTQYF. The CDR3 DNA reads as TGTGCCAGCAGTTTTGCCAGCGACTATACGCAGTATTTT.

V is TRBV6-1 and J is TRBJ2-2, with 7 bases aligning to TRBD1. Trimming cost V 2 bases and J 0 bases; bases outside gene matches: 0. Germline CDR1 is MNHNS and CDR2 is SASEGT. The CDR3 extends over 15 amino acids. The CDR3 sequence is CASSEQGANTGELFF. The CDR3 DNA reads as TGTGCCAGCAGTGAACAGGGGGCGAACACCGGGGAGCTGTTTTTT.

The V call is TRBV5-8, the J call TRBJ1-2, with no clear D. Trimming took 3 bases from V and 3 from J, leaving 12 bases between them. The CDR3 sequence is 14 residues long. Germline V gives CDR1 SGHTS, CDR2 YDEGEE. CDR3 in amino acids: CASSYDIGDYGYTF. In DNA form, the CDR3 reads TGTGCCAGCAGCTACGACATTGGGGACTATGGCTACACCTTC.

V is TRBV21-1 and J is TRBJ1-4. TRBV21-1 is marked as a pseudogene. This CDR3 region has 15 residues. The CDR3 nucleotides read TGTGCCAGCAGCAAAGTTGCCAGGAGGGTTGAAAAACTGTTTTTT. It encodes CASSKVARRVEKLFF.